This TCR beta chain was sequenced during a study of beta chain features in type 1 diabetes (dated by TCRdb to about 2018). Regarding the research as a whole: Mean age, gender distribution, total cell number and subset yield were not different between patients and healthy donors. The study compared TCRB repertoires of sorted circulating CD4+ T cell subsets between recently diagnosed type 1 diabetes patients and matched healthy donors. Regulatory and stem cell-like memory subsets were obtained from only 8 patients and about 8 healthy donors, while naive and central memory subsets were obtained from all 30 or so donors. A total of around 110,000,000 sorted cells were examined across all samples, and a strong correlation was observed between cell number per subset and RNA yield. On the study overall, not on this receptor specifically: Fewer insertions and more nucleotide deletions at VDJ recombination sites were observed in patients with type 1 diabetes, implying thymic rearrangement abnormalities. Shorter templates might be favored by PCR, yet because patient and control samples were amplified and corrected together, any such skew would affect both groups equally. Because cDNA was sequenced instead of genomic DNA, activated cells with high expression could be over-represented, although the groups did not differ in activation or CD3 levels. Because the HLA sub-analyses included only small numbers of individuals, any influence of HLA type on TCRB rearrangement was left unresolved. Naive, central memory and regulatory TCRB repertoires appeared to be more alike among patients than among healthy donors. In all four CD4+ subsets, TCRB CDR3 length was moderately but significantly shorter in type 1 diabetes patients.

The germline ends are 5 bases apart after V is trimmed by 1 base and J by 8 bases. The CDR3 spans 12 residues, from the cysteine through the phenylalanine. This entry keeps only the CDR3 DNA: 36 bases, framed from base 1. CDR1 and CDR2 are read off the germline V gene as SGHDN and FVKESK. Each donor gave one peripheral blood draw, about 110 mL on average, collected into heparinised tubes. A BD FACSAria II and a panel including CD45RO, CCR7, CD25, CD127, CD95 and CD27 were used to sort naive, central memory, regulatory and stem cell-like memory CD4+ T cells. A purity above 95% was achieved for all sorted populations. PBMCs were separated immediately by Lymphoprep density gradient centrifugation and were stained directly, without being cultured. To minimize batch effects, samples were stained and sorted in pairs, one healthy donor with one patient per experiment. This clone has a handful of counts. Its antigen specificity is not known. Per-base quality was not reported, and no clone a single base away is much larger than it.

All of the isolated RNA was reverse transcribed with the High Capacity cDNA Reverse Transcription Kit, so expressed TCRB transcripts were sequenced. Deep immunoSEQ sequencing was performed on naive, central memory and regulatory T cell samples, with an average of approximately 4 million total reads per sample. Sorted cells were lysed in RLT buffer and RNA was extracted with DNase-treated RNeasy Micro or Mini kits, depending on cell number. Each cell subset was processed separately to prevent cross-contamination, with patient and healthy donor samples processed together. The immunoSEQ multiplex PCR was used to amplify TCRB sequences from cDNA, yielding 87-bp fragments that span the CDR3 region. Sequencing of the amplicons was performed on the Illumina HiSeq platform. In the paper's pipeline: PCR bias was corrected computationally using synthetic template baselines, and reads within Hamming distance 2 were collapsed, with unmergeable singletons discarded. Reads were aligned against IMGT to assign V, D and J genes, CDR3 length and insertions or deletions at six rearrangement sites. Clonotype counts were normalized to sorted cell number within each subset before computing true diversity and Gini coefficients with the tcR R package. The overlap coefficient, calculated on TCRB nucleotide sequences, was used to quantify repertoire sharing. Out-of-frame TCRB sequences from naive cells were analyzed as a proxy for the pre-selection repertoire. As stored in TCRdb, this immuneACCESS dataset retains in-frame rearrangements with V and J assigned. A fraction of the clones does not appear; measured against another copy, unresolved V genes explain less than half of the discrepancy, and the remainder lacks a known reason. That table gives V, J and clone size, and the DNA gave D and trimming. This sample lists about 640,000 clones; 12% were detected once. Of the sample, 0.095% to 0.15% falls within the top ten clones.

The sequence links TRBV14 to TRBJ1-4; the D gene identity is not certain. Sequenced sample: naive CD4+ T cells from blood. Read against the paper, the sample's cell subset or site label means: true naive CD4+ T cells. The receptor was derived from a man aged 25 to 40 with type 1 diabetes. The DNA reads TGTGCCAGCAGCCAAGTGGTGGAAAAACTGTTTTTT. This encodes CASSQVVEKLFF.